Listed here are 17 T cell receptor beta chains from one sample, sequenced in a study of blood T cell repertoires in COVID-19. Libraries were prepared by immunoSEQ multiplex PCR; TCRdb keeps only in-frame clonotypes and omits some of them. The data contain roughly 250,000 clones, 82% of them singletons. Sequenced sample: peripheral blood. Receptors originate from a woman aged 80 or older with acute or convalescent COVID-19.

The genes are TRBV18 and TRBJ1-2, with D unclear. V lost 6 bases and J 8 bases, leaving 13 bases between the germline ends. CDR1 and CDR2 from the germline V gene are KGHSH and LQKENI. The CDR3 covers 12 residues. The CDR3 spells CASSPGGRGYTF. The CDR3 DNA sequence: TGTGCCAGCTCGCCGGGAGGTAGGGGCTACACCTTC.

V usage is TRBV18 and J usage is TRBJ1-5, with a weak D call TRBD1 (6 bases). This CDR3 region has 13 residues. CDR1 is KGHSH, CDR2 LQKENI, per germline. The V gene lost 5 bases and the J gene lost 5 bases, with 10 bases spanning the gap. As DNA, the CDR3 is TGTGCCAGCTCAGGGGGCCAGGATCAGCCCCAGCATTTT. It yields the protein CASSGGQDQPQHF. The variable domain in full, with the rest retrieved from reference TRBV18 and TRBJ1-5, is NAGVMQNPRHLVRRRGQEARLRCSPMKGHSHVYWYRQLPEEGLKFMVYLQKENIIDESGMPKERFSAEFPKEGPSILRIQQVVRGDSAAYFCASSGGQDQPQHFGDGTRLSIL.

This clone was observed once. The chain recombines TRBV7-2 with TRBJ2-5; D is undetermined. Trimming took off 4 bases at V and 2 bases at J, with 8 bases between the two ends. The CDR3 has 13 amino acids. The germline CDR1 and CDR2 sequences are SGHTA and FQGNSA. CDR3 sequence reads: CASSSRKQETQYF. The CDR3, as DNA: TGTGCCAGCAGCTCCAGGAAACAAGAGACCCAGTACTTC.

This chain connects TRBV7-9 to TRBJ2-1, with a tentative D call TRBD1 (6 bases). This CDR3 spans 15 amino acids. Germline CDR1 reads SEHNR; CDR2 reads FQNEAQ (reference sequence). Trimming removed 2 bases from V and 9 bases from J, with 17 bases in between. In DNA form, the CDR3 reads TGTGCCAGCAGCTTATCGCGGGCGTACAGGGCTGAGCAGTTCTTC. It yields the protein CASSLSRAYRAEQFF.

This rearrangement joins TRBV9 to TRBJ2-7, with 8 positions matching TRBD1. The V gene's germline CDR1 is SGDLS and CDR2 YYNGEE. The CDR3 extends over 14 amino acids. Germline trimming cut 3 bases from V and 6 bases from J; bases unmatched to any gene: 8. The CDR3 coding sequence is TGTGCCAGCAGCGCAGGACAGGGTTTTCTCGAGCAGTACTTC. Translated: CASSAGQGFLEQYF. The full variable domain, its missing parts supplied by reference TRBV9 and TRBJ2-7, is DSGVTQTPKHLITATGQRVTLRCSPRSGDLSVYWYQQSLDQGLQFLIQYYNGEERAKGNILERFSAQQFPDLHSELNLSSLELGDSALYFCASSAGQGFLEQYFGPGTRLTVT.

The V gene is TRBV30, the J gene TRBJ1-5, with a possible D match to TRBD1 (6 bases). Per the germline V gene, CDR1 is GTSNPN and CDR2 is SVGIG (reference sequence). The V end was cut by 5 bases, the J end by 3 bases, with 11 bases between. The length of the CDR3 is 13 residues. The CDR3: CAWGAGDNQPQHF. Here the CDR3 DNA reads TGTGCCTGGGGGGCAGGGGACAATCAGCCCCAGCATTTT.

The chain uses TRBV5-4 and TRBJ1-1; 7 nucleotides agree with TRBD1. The CDR3 totals 15 residues. Trimming removed 3 bases from V and 0 bases from J; junction bases left unmatched: 5. The germline V gene has CDR1 SGHNT and CDR2 YYREEE (reference sequence). This chain's CDR3 is CASSYPGGMNTEAFF. For the CDR3, the DNA is TGTGCCAGCAGCTACCCAGGGGGAATGAACACTGAAGCTTTCTTT.

The CDR3 region is CASRTINQGNQPQHF. For the CDR3, the DNA is TGTGCCAGTAGAACTATAAATCAGGGTAACCAGCCCCAGCATTTT. This rearrangement joins TRBV19 to TRBJ1-5; D might be TRBD1 (5 bases). Germline-derived CDR1 and CDR2 are LNHDA and SQIVND (reference sequence). V was clipped by 6 bases and J by 7 bases, with 19 bases between them. This CDR3 comprises 15 residues.

V usage is TRBV19 and J usage is TRBJ2-1, with 10 bases identical to TRBD1. Germline V gene lookup returns CDR1 LNHDA and CDR2 SQIVND (reference sequence). The junction had 8 bases not matched to a gene; V was cut back by 2 bases and J by 1 base. CDR3 length equals 18 residues. This chain's CDR3 is CASSIPVGQGKSYNEQFF. The CDR3 DNA sequence: TGTGCCAGTAGTATACCCGTGGGACAGGGGAAGTCCTACAATGAGCAGTTCTTC.

The rearrangement uses TRBV15 and TRBJ1-5; D perhaps matches TRBD1 (6 bases). The CDR3 contains 16 residues. Deletions cut 1 base from V and 4 bases from J, with 14 bases between. Germline V gives CDR1 LNHNV, CDR2 YYDKDF (reference sequence). The CDR3 nucleotides read TGTGCCACCAGCAGAGGCCAGGGGAGAGGAAATCAGCCCCAGCATTTT. It translates to CATSRGQGRGNQPQHF.

The chain recombines TRBV6-2 or TRBV6-3 with TRBJ2-3; TRBD2 matches 13 bases. The trim removed 2 bases at V and 5 bases at J, leaving 13 bases unmatched. In germline, CDR1 is MNHEY, CDR2 SVGEGT. The CDR3 extends over 19 amino acids. Here the CDR3 reads CASSYPTGLAGVGGDTQYF. The DNA of the CDR3 is TGTGCCAGCAGTTACCCTACAGGACTAGCGGGAGTTGGTGGAGATACGCAGTATTTT.

The chain combines TRBV9 with TRBJ2-3, with TRBD2 matching 11 bases. After removal of 0 bases from V and 2 bases from J, the junction contained 8 bases not matched to a gene. The CDR3 is made up of 18 amino acids. Per the germline V gene, CDR1 is SGDLS and CDR2 is YYNGEE. CDR3 coding DNA: TGTGCCAGCAGCGTAGCGCCCGGGACTAGCGGTTTCACAGATACGCAGTATTTT. Translating it yields CASSVAPGTSGFTDTQYF.

This chain uses TRBV11-1 with TRBJ2-1, with D possibly matching TRBD2 (5 bases). The germline V gene has CDR1 SGHAT and CDR2 FQDESV (reference sequence). CDR3 length equals 15 residues. The V end lost 5 bases, the J end lost 2 bases, and 13 bases lay between the germline ends. CDR3 coding DNA: TGTGCCAGCAGCCCAAGGAAGGAGGCCTACAATGAGCAGTTCTTC. Amino acids: CASSPRKEAYNEQFF.

This clone was detected ten times or more. This rearrangement joins TRBV11-2 to TRBJ2-7; D gene ambiguous. Per germline, CDR1 SGHAT and CDR2 FQNNGV. V was cut by 5 bases and J by 1 base, with 6 bases left in between. CDR3 length: 12 residues. The CDR3 sequence is CASSRWSYEQYF. The DNA of the CDR3 is TGTGCCAGCAGCCGGTGGTCCTACGAGCAGTACTTC.

The chain links TRBV2 to TRBJ2-1, with 7 positions matching TRBD2. The CDR3 contains 17 residues. Unmatched junction bases numbered 13, after V lost 6 bases and J lost 2 bases. Germline V gives CDR1 SNHLY, CDR2 FYNNEI. DNA of the CDR3: TGTGCCAGCAGGGAAAACCCCCTAGCGGCTACCTACAATGAGCAGTTCTTC. Translating it yields CASRENPLAATYNEQFF.

CDR3 amino acids: CASRGGTGKNTEAFF. As DNA, the CDR3 is TGTGCCAGCAGGGGAGGGACAGGCAAAAACACTGAAGCTTTCTTT. The chain is built from TRBV6-5 and TRBJ1-1; 8 bases are shared with TRBD1. The germline V gene has CDR1 MNHEY and CDR2 SVGAGI. V was clipped by 6 bases and J by 2 bases; unmatched bases: 8. The CDR3 is 15 amino acids.

The V and J genes are TRBV19 and TRBJ2-5; D might be TRBD2 (5 bases). CDR1 and CDR2 (germline): LNHDA, SQIVND (reference sequence). The CDR3 length is 14 residues. V gave up 7 bases and J gave up 4 bases, with 16 bases separating them. CDR3: CASKRTGVGETQYF. The CDR3 DNA reads as TGTGCCAGTAAGCGCACCGGGGTGGGAGAGACCCAGTACTTC. The variable domain in full, completed from reference TRBV19 and TRBJ2-5, reads DGGITQSPKYLFRKEGQNVTLSCEQNLNHDAMYWYRQDPGQGLRLIYYSQIVNDFQKGDIAEGYSVSREKKESFPLTVTSAQKNPTAFYLCASKRTGVGETQYFGPGTRLLVL.